A few counts support the clone carrying this T cell receptor (beta chain). This sample is drawn from a study of neoadjuvant anti-PD-1 for oral cavity cancer. Across the study: Nivolumab at 3 mg/kg was mostly given biweekly, three to four doses, pre-surgery.

TCRdb's table, derived via immunoSEQ multiplex PCR, lists solely in-frame clones and lacks some. The sample has approximately 43,000 clones; about 76% are singletons. The V end was cut by 8 bases, the J end by 1 base, with 9 bases between. Germline CDR1 is LNHNV and CDR2 is YYDKDF (reference sequence). The CDR3 consists of 13 residues. Time point in this sample: after neoadjuvant nivolumab, at surgical resection. This clonotype was obtained from a person between 40 and 85 years old with oral cavity squamous cell carcinoma. The source was PBMCs, collected after nivolumab (anti-PD-1) treatment. This chain links TRBV15 with TRBJ1-3; D gene ambiguous. The CDR3 reads CATGEESGNTIYF. In DNA, the CDR3 is TGTGCCACCGGGGAGGAATCTGGAAACACCATATATTTT.